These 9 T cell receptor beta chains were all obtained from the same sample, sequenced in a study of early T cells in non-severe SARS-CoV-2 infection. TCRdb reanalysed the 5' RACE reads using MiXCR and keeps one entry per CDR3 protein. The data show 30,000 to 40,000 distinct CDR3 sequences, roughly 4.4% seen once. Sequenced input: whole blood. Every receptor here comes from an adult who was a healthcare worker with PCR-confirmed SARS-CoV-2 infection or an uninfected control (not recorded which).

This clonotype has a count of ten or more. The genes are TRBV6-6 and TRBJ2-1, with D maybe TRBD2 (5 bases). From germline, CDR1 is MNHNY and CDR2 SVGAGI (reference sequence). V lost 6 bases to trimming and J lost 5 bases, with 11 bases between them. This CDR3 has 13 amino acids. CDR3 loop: CASRPPSNNEQFF. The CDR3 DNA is TGTGCCAGCAGACCTCCTAGCAACAATGAGCAGTTCTTC.

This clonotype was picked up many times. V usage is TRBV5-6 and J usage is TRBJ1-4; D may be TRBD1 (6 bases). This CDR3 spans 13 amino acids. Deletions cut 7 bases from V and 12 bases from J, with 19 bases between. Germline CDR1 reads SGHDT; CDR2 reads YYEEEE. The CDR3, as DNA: TGTGCCAGCGGCACGCAACAGGGTACACAACTGTTTTTT. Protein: CASGTQQGTQLFF. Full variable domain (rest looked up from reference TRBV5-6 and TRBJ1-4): DAGVTQSPTHLIKTRGQQVTLRCSPKSGHDTVSWYQQALGQGPQFIFQYYEEEERQRGNFPDRFSGHQFPNYSSELNVNALLLGDSALYLCASGTQQGTQLFFGSGTQLSVL.

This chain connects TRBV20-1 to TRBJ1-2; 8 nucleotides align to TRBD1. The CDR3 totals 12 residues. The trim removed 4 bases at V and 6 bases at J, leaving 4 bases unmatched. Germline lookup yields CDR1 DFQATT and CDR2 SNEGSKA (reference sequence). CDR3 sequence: CSATDRVNGYTF. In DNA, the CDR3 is TGCAGTGCTACGGACAGGGTGAATGGCTACACCTTC.

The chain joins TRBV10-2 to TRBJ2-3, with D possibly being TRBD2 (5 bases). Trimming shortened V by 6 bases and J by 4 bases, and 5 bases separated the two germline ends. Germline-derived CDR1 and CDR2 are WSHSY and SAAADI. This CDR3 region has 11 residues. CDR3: CASREADTQYF. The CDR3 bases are TGCGCCAGCAGGGAGGCAGATACGCAGTATTTT.

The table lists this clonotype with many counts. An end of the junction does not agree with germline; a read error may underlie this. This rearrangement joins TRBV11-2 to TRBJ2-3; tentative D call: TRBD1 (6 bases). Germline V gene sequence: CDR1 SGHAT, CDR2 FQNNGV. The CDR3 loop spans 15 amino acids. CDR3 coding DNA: TGTGCCAGCAGCCTAGATGGTCAGGGGCCAGATACGCAGTATTTT. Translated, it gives CASSLDGQGPDTQYF.

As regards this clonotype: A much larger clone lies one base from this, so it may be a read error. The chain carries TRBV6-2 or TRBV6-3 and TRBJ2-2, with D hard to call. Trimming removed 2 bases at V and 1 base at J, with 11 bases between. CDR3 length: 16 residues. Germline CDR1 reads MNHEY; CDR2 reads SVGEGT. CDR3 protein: CASSYVGSRNTGELFF. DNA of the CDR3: TGTGCCAGCAGTTACGTTGGGTCTAGGAACACCGGGGAGCTGTTTTTT.

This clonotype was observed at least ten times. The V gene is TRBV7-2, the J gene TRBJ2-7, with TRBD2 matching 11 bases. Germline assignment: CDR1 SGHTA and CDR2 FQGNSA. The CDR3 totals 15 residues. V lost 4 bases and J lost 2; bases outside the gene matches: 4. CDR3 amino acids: CASSSYSGGAYEQYF. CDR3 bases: TGTGCCAGCAGCTCATATAGCGGGGGGGCCTACGAGCAGTACTTC.

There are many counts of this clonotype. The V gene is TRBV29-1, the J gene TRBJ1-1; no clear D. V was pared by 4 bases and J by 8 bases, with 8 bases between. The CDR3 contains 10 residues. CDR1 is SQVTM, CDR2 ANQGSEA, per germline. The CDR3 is CSVVDVEAFF. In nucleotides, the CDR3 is TGCAGCGTTGTTGACGTAGAAGCTTTCTTT.

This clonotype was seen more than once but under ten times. CDR3 region: CASRLYGGQETQYF. In DNA form, the CDR3 reads TGCGCCAGCAGGTTATACGGAGGCCAAGAGACCCAGTACTTC. The gene calls are TRBV5-1 and TRBJ2-5, with a possible D match to TRBD2 (5 bases). The CDR3 is made up of 14 amino acids. The germline V gene encodes CDR1 SGHRS and CDR2 YFSETQ. Trimming took 5 bases from V and 1 from J, leaving 12 bases between them. The variable domain in full, completed from reference TRBV5-1 and TRBJ2-5, reads KAGVTQTPRYLIKTRGQQVTLSCSPISGHRSVSWYQQTPGQGLQFLFEYFSETQRNKGNFPGRFSGRQFSNSRSEMNVSTLELGDSALYLCASRLYGGQETQYFGPGTRLLVL.